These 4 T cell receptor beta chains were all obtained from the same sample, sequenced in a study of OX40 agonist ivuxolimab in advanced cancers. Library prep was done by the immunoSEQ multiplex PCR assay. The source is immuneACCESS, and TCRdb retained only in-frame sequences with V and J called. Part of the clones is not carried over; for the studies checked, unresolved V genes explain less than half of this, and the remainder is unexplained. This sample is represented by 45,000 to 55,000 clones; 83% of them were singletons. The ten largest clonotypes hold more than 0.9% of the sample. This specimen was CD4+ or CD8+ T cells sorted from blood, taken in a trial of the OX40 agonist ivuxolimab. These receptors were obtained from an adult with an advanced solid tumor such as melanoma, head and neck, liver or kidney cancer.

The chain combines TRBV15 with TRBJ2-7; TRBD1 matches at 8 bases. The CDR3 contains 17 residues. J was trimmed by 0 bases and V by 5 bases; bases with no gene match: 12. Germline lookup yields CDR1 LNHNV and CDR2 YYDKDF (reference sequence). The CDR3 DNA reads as TGTGCCACCAGCGGAGGACAGGGACGGACCATCTCCTACGAGCAGTACTTC. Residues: CATSGGQGRTISYEQYF.

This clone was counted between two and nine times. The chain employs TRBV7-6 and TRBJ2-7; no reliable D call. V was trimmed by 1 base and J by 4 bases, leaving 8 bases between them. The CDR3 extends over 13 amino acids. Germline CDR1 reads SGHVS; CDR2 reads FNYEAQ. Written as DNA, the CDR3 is TGTGCCAGCAGCTTAGATCCGGTGTACGAGCAGTACTTC. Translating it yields CASSLDPVYEQYF.

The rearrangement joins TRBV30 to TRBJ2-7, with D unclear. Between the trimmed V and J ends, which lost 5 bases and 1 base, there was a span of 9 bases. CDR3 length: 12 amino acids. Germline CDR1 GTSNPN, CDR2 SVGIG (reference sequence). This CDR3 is CAWESQSYEQYF. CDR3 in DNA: TGTGCCTGGGAGTCCCAGTCCTACGAGCAGTACTTC.

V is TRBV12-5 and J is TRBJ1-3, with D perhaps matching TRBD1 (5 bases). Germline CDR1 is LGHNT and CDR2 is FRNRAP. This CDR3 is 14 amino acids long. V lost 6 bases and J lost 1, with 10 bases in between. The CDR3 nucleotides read TGTGCTAGTGGCCCCGGGGGATCTGGAAACACCATATATTTT. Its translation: CASGPGGSGNTIYF.